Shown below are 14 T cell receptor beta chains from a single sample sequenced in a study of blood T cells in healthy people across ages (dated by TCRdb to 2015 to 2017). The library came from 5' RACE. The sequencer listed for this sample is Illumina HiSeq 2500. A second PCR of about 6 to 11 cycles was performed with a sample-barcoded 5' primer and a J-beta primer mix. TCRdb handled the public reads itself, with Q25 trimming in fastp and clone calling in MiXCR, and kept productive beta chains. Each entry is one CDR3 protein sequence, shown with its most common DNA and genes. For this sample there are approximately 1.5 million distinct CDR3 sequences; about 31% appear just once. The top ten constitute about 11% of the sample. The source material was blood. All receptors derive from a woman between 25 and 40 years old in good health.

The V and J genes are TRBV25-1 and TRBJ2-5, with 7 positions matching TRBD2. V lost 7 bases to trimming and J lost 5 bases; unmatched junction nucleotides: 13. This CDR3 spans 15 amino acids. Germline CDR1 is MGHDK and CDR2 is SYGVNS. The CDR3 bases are TGTGCCAGCACAGCAGTGGGAGGGTCGGGGGAGACCCAGTACTTC. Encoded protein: CASTAVGGSGETQYF.

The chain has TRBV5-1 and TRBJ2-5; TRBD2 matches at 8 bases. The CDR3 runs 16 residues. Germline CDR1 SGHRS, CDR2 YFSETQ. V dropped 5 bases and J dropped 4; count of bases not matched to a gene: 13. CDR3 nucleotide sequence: TGCGCCAGCAGTCTATCAACCGGGACTAGAGGAGAGACCCAGTACTTC. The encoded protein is CASSLSTGTRGETQYF.

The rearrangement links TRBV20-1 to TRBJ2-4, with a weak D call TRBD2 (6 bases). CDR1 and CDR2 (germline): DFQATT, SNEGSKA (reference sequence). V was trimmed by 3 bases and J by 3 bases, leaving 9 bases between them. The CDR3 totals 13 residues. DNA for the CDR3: TGCAGTGCTAGCGGGAGCGGCAAAAACATTCAGTACTTC. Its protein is CSASGSGKNIQYF.

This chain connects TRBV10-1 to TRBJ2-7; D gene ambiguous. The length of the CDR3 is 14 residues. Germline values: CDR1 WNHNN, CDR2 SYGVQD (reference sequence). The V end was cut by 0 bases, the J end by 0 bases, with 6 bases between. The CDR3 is CASSESRVSYEQYF. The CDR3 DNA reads TGCGCCAGCAGTGAGTCCCGGGTCTCCTACGAGCAGTACTTC.

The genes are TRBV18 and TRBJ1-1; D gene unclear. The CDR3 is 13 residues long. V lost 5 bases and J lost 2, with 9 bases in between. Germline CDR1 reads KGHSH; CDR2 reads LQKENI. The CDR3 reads CASSSGNNTEAFF. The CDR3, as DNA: TGTGCCAGCTCATCGGGCAACAACACTGAAGCTTTCTTT.

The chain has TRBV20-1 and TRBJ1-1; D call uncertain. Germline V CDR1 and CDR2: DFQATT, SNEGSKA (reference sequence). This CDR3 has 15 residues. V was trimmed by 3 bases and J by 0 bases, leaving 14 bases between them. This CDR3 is CSASRSVGVNTEAFF. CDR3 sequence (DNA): TGCAGTGCTAGTCGTTCCGTCGGGGTGAACACTGAAGCTTTCTTT.

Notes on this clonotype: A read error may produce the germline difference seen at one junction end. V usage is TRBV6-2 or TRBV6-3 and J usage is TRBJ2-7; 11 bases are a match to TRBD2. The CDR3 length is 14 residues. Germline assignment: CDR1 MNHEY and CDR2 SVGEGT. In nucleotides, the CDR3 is TGTGCCAGCAGTCCGACTAGCGGGGTTAGAGAGCGGTACTTC. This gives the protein CASSPTSGVRERYF.

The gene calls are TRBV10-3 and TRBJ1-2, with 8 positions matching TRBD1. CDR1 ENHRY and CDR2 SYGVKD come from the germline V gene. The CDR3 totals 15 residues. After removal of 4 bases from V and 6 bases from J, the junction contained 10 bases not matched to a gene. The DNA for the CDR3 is TGTGCCATCAGTGGCGGGGACAGGAGGGCTAATGGCTACACCTTC. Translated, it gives CAISGGDRRANGYTF.

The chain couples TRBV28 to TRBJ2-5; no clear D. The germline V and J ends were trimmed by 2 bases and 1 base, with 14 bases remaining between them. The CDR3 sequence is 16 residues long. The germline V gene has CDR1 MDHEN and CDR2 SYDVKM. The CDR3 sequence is CASSLLGRATQETQYF. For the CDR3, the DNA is TGTGCCAGCAGTTTACTAGGGCGAGCGACCCAAGAGACCCAGTACTTC.

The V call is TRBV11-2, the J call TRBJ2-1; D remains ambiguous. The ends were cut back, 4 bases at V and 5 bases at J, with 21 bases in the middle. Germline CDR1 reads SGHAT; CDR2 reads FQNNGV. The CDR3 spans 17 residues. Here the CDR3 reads CASSSGGGISLNNEQFF. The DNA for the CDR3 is TGTGCCAGCAGCTCAGGTGGTGGGATTTCGTTAAACAATGAGCAGTTCTTC.

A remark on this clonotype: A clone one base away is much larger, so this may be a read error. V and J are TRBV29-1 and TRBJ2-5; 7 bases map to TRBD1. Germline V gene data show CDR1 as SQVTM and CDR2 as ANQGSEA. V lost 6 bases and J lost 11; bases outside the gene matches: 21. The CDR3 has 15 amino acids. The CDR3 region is CSVVGGEVAYNEQYF. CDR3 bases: TGCAGCGTCGTAGGGGGCGAGGTTGCCTACAATGAGCAGTACTTC.

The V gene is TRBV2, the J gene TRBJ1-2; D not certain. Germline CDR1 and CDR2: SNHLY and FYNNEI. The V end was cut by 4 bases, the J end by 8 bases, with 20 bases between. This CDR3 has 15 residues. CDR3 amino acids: CASSALKGPGEGYTF. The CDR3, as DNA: TGTGCCAGCAGTGCGTTAAAGGGTCCAGGAGAAGGCTACACCTTC.

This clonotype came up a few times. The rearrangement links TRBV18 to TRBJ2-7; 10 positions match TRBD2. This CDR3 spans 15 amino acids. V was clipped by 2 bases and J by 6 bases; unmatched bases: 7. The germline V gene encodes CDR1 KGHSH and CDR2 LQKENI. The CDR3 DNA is TGTGCCAGCTCACCAAGAAGCGGGGGGGCCGGCGAGCAGTACTTC. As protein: CASSPRSGGAGEQYF.

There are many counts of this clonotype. The CDR3 DNA reads as TGTGCCAGCAGTATACTAGCGGGGACCCCAGATACGCAGTATTTT. Residues: CASSILAGTPDTQYF. The rearrangement links TRBV6-4 to TRBJ2-3; 10 bases are shared with TRBD2. CDR1 and CDR2 from the germline V gene are MRHNA and SNTAGT. With 5 bases clipped from V and 4 bases from J, the junction kept 6 bases outside the gene matches. The CDR3 has 15 residues.